The clone carrying this T cell receptor (beta chain) was counted a few times. Its antigen is undetermined. This sample also contains other DNA sequences that code for the same CDR3. This sample was included in a study of Tregs in tolerant kidney transplant recipients. Study-wide findings and caveats: Biological reproducibility was not directly addressed, but technical replication error appeared minimal. Activated donor B cell expansion appeared to reveal the most relevant donor-specific TCRbeta repertoire. Validation in larger populations is needed because few patients were studied.

Unstimulated Tregs (CD4+CD25+CD127-) and CD4+CD25- non-Tregs were sorted from PBMCs. CDR3 length: 16 amino acids. The germline V gene has CDR1 LNHDA and CDR2 SQIVND (reference sequence). The V and J ends lost 10 bases and 0 bases, in that order; junction bases with no gene match: 11. The table came from immunoSEQ multiplex PCR; TCRdb's copy has only in-frame clones and leaves some out. The sample lists roughly 250,000 clones, roughly 80% occurring once. The rearrangement links TRBV19 to TRBJ1-4; 7 bases match TRBD1. Sequenced input: CD4+ T cells from blood. The clonotype originates from a human donor in good health. CDR3 coding DNA: TGTGCCACCCGAGCCCGACAGGGACCAACTAATGAAAAACTGTTTTTT. Encoded protein: CATRARQGPTNEKLFF.